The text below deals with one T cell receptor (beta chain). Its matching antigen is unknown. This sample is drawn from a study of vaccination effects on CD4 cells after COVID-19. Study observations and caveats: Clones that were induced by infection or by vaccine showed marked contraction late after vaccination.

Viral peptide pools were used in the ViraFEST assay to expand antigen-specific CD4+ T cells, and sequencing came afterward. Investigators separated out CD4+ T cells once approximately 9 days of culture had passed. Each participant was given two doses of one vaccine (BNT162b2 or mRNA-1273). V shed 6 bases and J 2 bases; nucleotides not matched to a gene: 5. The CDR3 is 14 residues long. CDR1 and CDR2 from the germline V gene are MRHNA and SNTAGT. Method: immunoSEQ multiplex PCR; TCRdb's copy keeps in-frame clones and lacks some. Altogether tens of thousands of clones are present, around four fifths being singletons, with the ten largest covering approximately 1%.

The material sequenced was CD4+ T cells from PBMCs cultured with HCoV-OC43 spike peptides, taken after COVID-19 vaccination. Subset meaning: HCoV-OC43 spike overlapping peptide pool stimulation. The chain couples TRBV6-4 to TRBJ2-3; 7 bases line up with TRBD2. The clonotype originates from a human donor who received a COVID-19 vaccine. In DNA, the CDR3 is TGTGCCAGCAGCTCGGGGGGATCCACAGATACGCAGTATTTT. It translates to CASSSGGSTDTQYF.